Listed below are T cell receptor beta chains from one sample, sequenced in a study of glioma-infiltrating T cells after dendritic cell vaccination. The protocol was immunoSEQ multiplex PCR, while the TCRdb copy is restricted to in-frame clones and leaves out a portion. The top ten hold about 5% of the sample, which has tens of thousands of clones, 75% to 90% seen once. The sequencing here drew on blood, taken after dendritic cell vaccination. These receptor sequences come from a human donor with glioblastoma. Both conserved end residues are part of each CDR3. D genes are given only for firm matches. Clone size, where shown, is once, few, many, or a class for clones that have expanded.

CDR3	DNA	size	J	D	length	V
CASRRTGPSNEKLFF	TGTGCCAGCAGACGGACAGGGCCCTCTAATGAAAAACTGTTTTTT	.	TRBJ1-4	TRBD1	15	TRBV28
CASSYRDRGSYEQYF	TGTGCCAGCAGTTACCGGGACAGGGGCTCCTACGAGCAGTACTTC	.	TRBJ2-7	TRBD1	15	TRBV6-5
CASSSPGTRGYTF	TGTGCCAGCAGCTCCCCCGGGACAAGAGGCTACACCTTC	.	TRBJ1-2	.	13	TRBV5-4
CASSNTGGESKNIQYF	TGTGCCAGCAGCAATACAGGGGGCGAGAGCAAAAACATTCAGTACTTC	.	TRBJ2-4	TRBD1	16	TRBV7-9
CASINPYLLSYNEQFF	TGTGCCTCGATAAACCCGTATTTACTCTCCTACAATGAGCAGTTCTTC	.	TRBJ2-1	.	16	TRBV30
CASSVGWGGTGNTEAFF	TGTGCCAGCAGCGTAGGATGGGGGGGCACAGGGAACACTGAAGCTTTCTTT	once	TRBJ1-1	.	17	TRBV9
CASSSGGGGGTF	TGTGCCAGCAGCTCCGGAGGGGGGGGCGGCACCTTC	.	TRBJ1-2	.	12	TRBV5-4
CASEEDSILSYEQYF	TGTGCCAGCGAGGAGGACAGTATTCTCTCCTACGAGCAGTACTTC	once	TRBJ2-7	.	15	TRBV2
CSASIPQGALSTEAFF	TGCAGCGCCTCAATTCCACAGGGGGCCTTGAGCACTGAAGCTTTCTTT	.	TRBJ1-1	TRBD1	16	TRBV29-1
CASSLSTPLYGYTF	TGCGCCAGCAGCTTGTCTACCCCTCTCTATGGCTACACCTTC	.	TRBJ1-2	.	14	TRBV5-1
CASSLLRTGGEQYF	TGTGCCAGCAGTTTATTACGGACAGGGGGCGAGCAGTACTTC	.	TRBJ2-7	TRBD1	14	TRBV27
CASSIDRSSNQPQHF	TGTGCCAGTAGTATAGATCGGTCTAGCAATCAGCCCCAGCATTTT	.	TRBJ1-5	.	15	TRBV19
CASSFGAGLQPQHF	TGTGCCAGCAGTTTCGGGGCGGGGCTTCAGCCCCAGCATTTT	medium-sized	TRBJ1-5	.	14	TRBV27
CASSLGTDKETQYF	TGTGCCAGCAGTTTAGGGACAGATAAAGAGACCCAGTACTTC	once	TRBJ2-5	TRBD1	14	TRBV7-9
CASRTGTGGVETQYF	TGCGCCAGCAGGACCGGGACAGGGGGCGTGGAGACCCAGTACTTC	once	TRBJ2-5	TRBD1	15	TRBV5-1